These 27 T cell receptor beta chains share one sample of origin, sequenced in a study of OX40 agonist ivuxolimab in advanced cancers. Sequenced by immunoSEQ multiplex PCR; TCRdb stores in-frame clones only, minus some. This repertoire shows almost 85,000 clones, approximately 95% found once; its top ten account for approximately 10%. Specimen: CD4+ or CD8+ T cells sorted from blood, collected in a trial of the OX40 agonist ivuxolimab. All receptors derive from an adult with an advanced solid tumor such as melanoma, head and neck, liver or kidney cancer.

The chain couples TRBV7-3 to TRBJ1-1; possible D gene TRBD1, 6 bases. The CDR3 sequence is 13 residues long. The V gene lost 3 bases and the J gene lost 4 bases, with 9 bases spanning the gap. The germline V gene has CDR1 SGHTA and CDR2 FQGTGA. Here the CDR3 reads CASSFRGGTEAFF. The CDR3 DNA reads TGTGCCAGCAGCTTCAGGGGAGGCACTGAAGCTTTCTTT.

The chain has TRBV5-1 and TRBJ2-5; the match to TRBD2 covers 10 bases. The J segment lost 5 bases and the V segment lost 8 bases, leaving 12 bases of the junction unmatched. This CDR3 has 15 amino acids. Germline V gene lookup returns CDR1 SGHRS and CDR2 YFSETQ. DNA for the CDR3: TGCGCCAGGAAGAGAGCGGGAGGGTTCCGGGAGACCCAGTACTTC. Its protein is CARKRAGGFRETQYF.

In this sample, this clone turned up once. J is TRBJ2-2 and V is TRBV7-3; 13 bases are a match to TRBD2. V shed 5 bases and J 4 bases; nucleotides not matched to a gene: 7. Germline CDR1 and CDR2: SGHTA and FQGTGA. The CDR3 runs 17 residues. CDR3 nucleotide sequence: TGTGCCAGCAGCCACACTAGCGGGAGGGCCGGCACCGGGGAGCTGTTTTTT. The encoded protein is CASSHTSGRAGTGELFF.

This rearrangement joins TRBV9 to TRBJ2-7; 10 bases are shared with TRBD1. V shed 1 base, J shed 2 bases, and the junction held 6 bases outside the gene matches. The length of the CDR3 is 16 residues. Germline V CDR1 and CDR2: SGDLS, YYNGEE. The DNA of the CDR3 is TGTGCCAGCAGCGTACAAGGGGACAGGGGCCCCTACGAGCAGTACTTC. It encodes CASSVQGDRGPYEQYF.

CDR3 amino acids: CASSLGLAGGYEQYF. The CDR3 bases are TGTGCCAGCAGCTTAGGACTAGCGGGGGGCTACGAGCAGTACTTC. The rearrangement joins TRBV13 to TRBJ2-7; TRBD2 agrees at 12 bases. CDR1 is PRHDT, CDR2 FYEKMQ, per germline (reference sequence). V gave up 0 bases and J gave up 3 bases; unmatched junction bases: 0. The CDR3 runs 15 residues.

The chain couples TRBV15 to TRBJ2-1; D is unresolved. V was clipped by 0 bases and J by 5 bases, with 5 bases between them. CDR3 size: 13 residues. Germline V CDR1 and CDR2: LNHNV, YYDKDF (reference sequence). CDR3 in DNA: TGTGCCACCAGCAGAGAAGGGAACAATGAGCAGTTCTTC. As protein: CATSREGNNEQFF.

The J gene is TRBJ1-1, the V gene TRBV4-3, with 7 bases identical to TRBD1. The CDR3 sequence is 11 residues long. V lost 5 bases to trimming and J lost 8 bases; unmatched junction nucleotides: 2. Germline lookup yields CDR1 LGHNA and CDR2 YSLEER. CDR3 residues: CASSWGQEAFF. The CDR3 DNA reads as TGCGCCAGCAGCTGGGGACAGGAAGCTTTCTTT.

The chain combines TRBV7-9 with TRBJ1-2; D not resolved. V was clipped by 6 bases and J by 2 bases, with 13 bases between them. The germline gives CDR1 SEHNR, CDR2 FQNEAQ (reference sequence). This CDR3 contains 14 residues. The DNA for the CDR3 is TGTGCCAGCAGGGACGGCGGAACGAACTATGGCTACACCTTC. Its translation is CASRDGGTNYGYTF.

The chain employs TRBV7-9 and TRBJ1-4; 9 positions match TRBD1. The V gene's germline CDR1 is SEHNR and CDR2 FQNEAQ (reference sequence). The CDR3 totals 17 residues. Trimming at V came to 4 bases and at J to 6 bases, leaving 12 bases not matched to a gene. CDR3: CASSSPHRGPPDEKLFF. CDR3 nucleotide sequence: TGTGCCAGCAGCTCCCCCCACAGGGGGCCACCCGATGAAAAACTGTTTTTT.

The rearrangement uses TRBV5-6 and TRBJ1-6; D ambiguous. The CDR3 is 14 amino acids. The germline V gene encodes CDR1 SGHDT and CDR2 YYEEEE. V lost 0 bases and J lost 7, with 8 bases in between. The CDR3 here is CASSLGLANSPLHF. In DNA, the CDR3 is TGTGCCAGCAGCTTGGGGCTAGCGAATTCACCCCTCCACTTT.

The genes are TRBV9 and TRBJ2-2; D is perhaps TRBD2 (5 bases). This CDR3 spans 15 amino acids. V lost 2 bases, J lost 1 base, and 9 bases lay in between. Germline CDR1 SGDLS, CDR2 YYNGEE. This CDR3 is CASSVEAGNTGELFF. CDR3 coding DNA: TGTGCCAGCAGCGTGGAGGCAGGGAACACCGGGGAGCTGTTTTTT. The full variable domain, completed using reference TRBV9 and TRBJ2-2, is DSGVTQTPKHLITATGQRVTLRCSPRSGDLSVYWYQQSLDQGLQFLIQYYNGEERAKGNILERFSAQQFPDLHSELNLSSLELGDSALYFCASSVEAGNTGELFFGEGSRLTVL.

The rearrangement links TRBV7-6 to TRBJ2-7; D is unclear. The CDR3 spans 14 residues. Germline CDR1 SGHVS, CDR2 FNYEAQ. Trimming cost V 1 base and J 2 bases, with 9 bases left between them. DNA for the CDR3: TGTGCCAGCAGCTTAGAGTACGGAGCCTACGAGCAGTACTTC. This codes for CASSLEYGAYEQYF.

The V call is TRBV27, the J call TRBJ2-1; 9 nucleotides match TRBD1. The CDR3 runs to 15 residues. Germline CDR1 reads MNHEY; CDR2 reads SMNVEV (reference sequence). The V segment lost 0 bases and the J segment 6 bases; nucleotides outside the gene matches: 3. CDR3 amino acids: CASSLSGTGFNEQFF. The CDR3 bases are TGTGCCAGCAGTTTATCGGGGACAGGGTTCAATGAGCAGTTCTTC.

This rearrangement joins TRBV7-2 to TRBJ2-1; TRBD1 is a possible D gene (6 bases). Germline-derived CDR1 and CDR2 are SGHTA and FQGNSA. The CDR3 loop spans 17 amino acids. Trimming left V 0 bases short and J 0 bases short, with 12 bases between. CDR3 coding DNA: TGTGCCAGCAGCTTAGCGGATACAGGGAGCTCCTACAATGAGCAGTTCTTC. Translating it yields CASSLADTGSSYNEQFF.

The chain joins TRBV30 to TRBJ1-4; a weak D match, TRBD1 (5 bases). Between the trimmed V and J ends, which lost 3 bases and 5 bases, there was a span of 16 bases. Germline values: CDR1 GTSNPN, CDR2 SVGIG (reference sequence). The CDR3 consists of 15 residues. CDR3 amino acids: CAWSIPEGPNEKLFF. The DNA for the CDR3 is TGTGCCTGGAGCATCCCTGAGGGGCCGAATGAAAAACTGTTTTTT. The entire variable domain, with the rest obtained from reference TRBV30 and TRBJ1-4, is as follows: SQTIHQWPATLVQPVGSPLSLECTVEGTSNPNLYWYRQAAGRGLQLLFYSVGIGQISSEVPQNLSASRPQDRQFILSSKKLLLSDSGFYLCAWSIPEGPNEKLFFGSGTQLSVL.

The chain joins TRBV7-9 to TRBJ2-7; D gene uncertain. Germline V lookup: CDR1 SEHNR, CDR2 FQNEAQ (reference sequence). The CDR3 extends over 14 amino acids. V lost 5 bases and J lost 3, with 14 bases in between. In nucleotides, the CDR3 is TGTGCCAGCAGCCCAGTGGGCGGCAGCTACGAGCAGTACTTC. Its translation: CASSPVGGSYEQYF.

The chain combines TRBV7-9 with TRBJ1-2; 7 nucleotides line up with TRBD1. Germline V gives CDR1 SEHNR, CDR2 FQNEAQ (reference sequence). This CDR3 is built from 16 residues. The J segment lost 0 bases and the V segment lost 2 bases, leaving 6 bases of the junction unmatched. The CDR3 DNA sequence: TGTGCCAGCAGCTTACACGCTGACAGGGCTAACTATGGCTACACCTTC. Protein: CASSLHADRANYGYTF. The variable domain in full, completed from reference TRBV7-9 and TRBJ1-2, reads DTGVSQNPRHKITKRGQNVTFRCDPISEHNRLYWYRQTLGQGPEFLTYFQNEAQLEKSRLLSDRFSAERPKGSFSTLEIQRTEQGDSAMYLCASSLHADRANYGYTFGSGTRLTVV.

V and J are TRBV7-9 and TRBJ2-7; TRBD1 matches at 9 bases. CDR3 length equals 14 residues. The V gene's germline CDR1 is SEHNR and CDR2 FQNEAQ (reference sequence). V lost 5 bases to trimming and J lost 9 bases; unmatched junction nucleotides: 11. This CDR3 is CASSPTTGGGVQYF. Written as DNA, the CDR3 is TGTGCCAGCAGCCCGACGACAGGGGGAGGGGTGCAGTACTTC.

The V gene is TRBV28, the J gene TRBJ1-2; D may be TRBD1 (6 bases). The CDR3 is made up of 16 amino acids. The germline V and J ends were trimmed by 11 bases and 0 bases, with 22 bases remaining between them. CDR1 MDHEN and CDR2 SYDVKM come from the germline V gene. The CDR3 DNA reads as TGTGCCGGTTCACCGGGACACCAGACTTCTAACTATGGCTACACCTTC. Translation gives CAGSPGHQTSNYGYTF.

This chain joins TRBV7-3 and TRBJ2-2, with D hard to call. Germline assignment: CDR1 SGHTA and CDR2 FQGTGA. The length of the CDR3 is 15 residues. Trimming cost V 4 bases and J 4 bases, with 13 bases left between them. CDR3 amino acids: CASSSDDSLTGELFF. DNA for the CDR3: TGTGCCAGCAGCTCTGATGACTCCCTCACCGGGGAGCTGTTTTTT.

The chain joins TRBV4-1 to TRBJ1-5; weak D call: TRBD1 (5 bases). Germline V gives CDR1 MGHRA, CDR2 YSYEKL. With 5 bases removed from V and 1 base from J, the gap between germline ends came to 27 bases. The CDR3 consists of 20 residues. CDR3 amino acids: CASSEKAGYTGGVSNQPQHF. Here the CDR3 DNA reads TGCGCCAGCAGCGAGAAAGCGGGATACACGGGGGGTGTCAGCAATCAGCCCCAGCATTTT.

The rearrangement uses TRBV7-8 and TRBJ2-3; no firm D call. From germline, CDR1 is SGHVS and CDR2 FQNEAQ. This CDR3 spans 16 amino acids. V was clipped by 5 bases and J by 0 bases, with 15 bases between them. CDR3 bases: TGTGCCAGCAGCCACCCGGTGGCTTTAAGCACAGATACGCAGTATTTT. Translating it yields CASSHPVALSTDTQYF.

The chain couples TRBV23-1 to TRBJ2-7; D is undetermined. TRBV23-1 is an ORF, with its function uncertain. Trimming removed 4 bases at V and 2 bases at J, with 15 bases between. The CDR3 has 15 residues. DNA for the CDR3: TGCGCCAGCAGTCTAAGAAGGTCCCGAGCCTACGAGCAGTACTTC. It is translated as CASSLRRSRAYEQYF.

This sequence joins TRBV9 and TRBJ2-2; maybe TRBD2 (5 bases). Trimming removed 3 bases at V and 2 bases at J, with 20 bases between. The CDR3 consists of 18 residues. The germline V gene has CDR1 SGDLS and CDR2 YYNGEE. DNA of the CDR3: TGTGCCAGCAGCGGACGAGGAGGCAAGCCGATCAACACCGGGGAGCTGTTTTTT. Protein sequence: CASSGRGGKPINTGELFF.

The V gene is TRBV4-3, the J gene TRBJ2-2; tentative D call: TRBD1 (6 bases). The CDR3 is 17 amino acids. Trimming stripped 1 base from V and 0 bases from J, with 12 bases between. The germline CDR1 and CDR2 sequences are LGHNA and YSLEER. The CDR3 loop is CASSQGIRTANTGELFF. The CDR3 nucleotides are TGCGCCAGCAGCCAAGGAATAAGGACAGCGAACACCGGGGAGCTGTTTTTT.

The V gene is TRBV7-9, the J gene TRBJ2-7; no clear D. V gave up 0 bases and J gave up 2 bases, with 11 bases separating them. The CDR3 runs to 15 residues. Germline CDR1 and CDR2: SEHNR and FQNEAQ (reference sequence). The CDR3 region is CASSLAAGSPYEQYF. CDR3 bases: TGTGCCAGCAGCTTAGCGGCAGGCTCCCCCTACGAGCAGTACTTC.

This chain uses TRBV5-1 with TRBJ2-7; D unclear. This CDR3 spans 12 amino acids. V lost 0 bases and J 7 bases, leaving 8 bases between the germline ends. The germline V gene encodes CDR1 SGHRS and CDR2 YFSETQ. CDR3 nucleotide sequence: TGCGCCAGCAGCTTGGGATTGCGGGAGCAGTACTTC. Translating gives CASSLGLREQYF.